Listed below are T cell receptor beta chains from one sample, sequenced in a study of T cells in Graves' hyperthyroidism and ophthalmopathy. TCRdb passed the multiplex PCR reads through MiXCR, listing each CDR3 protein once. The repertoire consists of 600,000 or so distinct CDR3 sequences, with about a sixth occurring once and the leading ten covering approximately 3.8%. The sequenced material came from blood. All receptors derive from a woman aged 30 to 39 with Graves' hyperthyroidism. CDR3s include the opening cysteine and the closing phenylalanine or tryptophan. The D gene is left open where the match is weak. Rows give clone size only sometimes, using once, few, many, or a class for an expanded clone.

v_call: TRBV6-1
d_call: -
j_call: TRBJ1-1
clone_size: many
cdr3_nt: TGTGCCAGCAGCCGACAGGCGATGAACACTGAAGCTTTCTTT
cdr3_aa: CASSRQAMNTEAFF

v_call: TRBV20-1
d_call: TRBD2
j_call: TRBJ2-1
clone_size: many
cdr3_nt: TGCAGTGGTAGAAGTGGGGCTAGCGGGATTAGGGATGAGCAGTTCTTC
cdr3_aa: CSGRSGASGIRDEQFF

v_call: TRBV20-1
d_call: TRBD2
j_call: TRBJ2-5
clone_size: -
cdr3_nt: TGCAGTGCCACCAAAGGGGGACTAGCGGGAGTTGAGACCCAGTACTTC
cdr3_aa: CSATKGGLAGVETQYF

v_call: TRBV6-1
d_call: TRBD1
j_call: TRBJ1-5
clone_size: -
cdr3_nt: TGTGCCAGCAGCAGACAGGGGGAACGCAATCAGCCCCAGCATTTT
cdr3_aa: CASSRQGERNQPQHF

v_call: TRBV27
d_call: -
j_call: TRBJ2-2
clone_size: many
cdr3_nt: TGTGCCAGCAGTTCGGTAACCGGGGAGCTGTTTTTT
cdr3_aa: CASSSVTGELFF

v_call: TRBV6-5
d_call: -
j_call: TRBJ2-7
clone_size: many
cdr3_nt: TGTGCCAGCAGTTACCTGGGCACTCACTACGAGCAGTACTTC
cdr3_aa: CASSYLGTHYEQYF

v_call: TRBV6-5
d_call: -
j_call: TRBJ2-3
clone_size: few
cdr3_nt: TGTGCCAGCAGTTACCGGACTGTAGATACGCAGTATTTT
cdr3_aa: CASSYRTVDTQYF

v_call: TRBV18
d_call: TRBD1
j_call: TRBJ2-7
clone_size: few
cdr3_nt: TGTGCCAGCTCATCCCAGGGGGTTAATACCTACGAGCAGTACTTC
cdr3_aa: CASSSQGVNTYEQYF

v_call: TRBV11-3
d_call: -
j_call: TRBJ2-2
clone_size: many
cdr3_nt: TGTGCCAGCAGCTTAATACAAACCGGGGAGCTGTTTTTT
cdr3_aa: CASSLIQTGELFF

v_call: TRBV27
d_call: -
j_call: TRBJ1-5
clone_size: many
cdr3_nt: TGTGCCAGCAGCTTTTCCGGGACGGAGCTCCATCAGCCCCAGCATTTT
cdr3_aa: CASSFSGTELHQPQHF

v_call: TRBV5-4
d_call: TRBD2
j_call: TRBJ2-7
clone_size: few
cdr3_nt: TGTGCCAGCAGCACCTTTAACCCACTAGCGCCAAGCTCCTACGAGCAGTACTTC
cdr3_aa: CASSTFNPLAPSSYEQYF

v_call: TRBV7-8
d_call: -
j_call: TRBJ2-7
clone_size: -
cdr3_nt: TGTGCCAGCAGCTTAGCGATACTCTACGAGCAGTACTTC
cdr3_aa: CASSLAILYEQYF

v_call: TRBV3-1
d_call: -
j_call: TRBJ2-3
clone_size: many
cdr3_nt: TGTGCCAGCACACTCTCAGGGAGCACAGATACGCAGTATTTT
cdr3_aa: CASTLSGSTDTQYF

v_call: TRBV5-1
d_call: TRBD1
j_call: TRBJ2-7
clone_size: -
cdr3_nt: TGCGCCAGCAGCTTGGGACAGGGGAGTGCCTACGGGCAGTACTTC
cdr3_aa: CASSLGQGSAYGQYF

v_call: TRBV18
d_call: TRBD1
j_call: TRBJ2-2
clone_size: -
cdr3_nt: TGTGCCAGCTCCCAGGGACAGCACACCGGGGAGCTGTTTTTT
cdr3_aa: CASSQGQHTGELFF

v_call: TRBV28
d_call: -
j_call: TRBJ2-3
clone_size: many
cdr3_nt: TGTGCCAGCAGTTTCCGAGGGGTGGGCACAGATACGCAGTATTTT
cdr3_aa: CASSFRGVGTDTQYF

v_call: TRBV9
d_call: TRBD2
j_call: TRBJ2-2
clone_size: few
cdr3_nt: TGTGCCAGCAGCGTACAACTAGCGGGAGCCACCGGGGAGCTGTTTTTT
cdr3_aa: CASSVQLAGATGELFF

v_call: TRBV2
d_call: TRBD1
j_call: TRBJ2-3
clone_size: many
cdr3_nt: TGTGCCAGCGGGGACAGGGGGACAGATACGCAGTATTTT
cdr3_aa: CASGDRGTDTQYF

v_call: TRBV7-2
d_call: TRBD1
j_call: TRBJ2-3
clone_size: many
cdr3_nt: TGTGCCAGCAGACCCCGACAGGGGTCTAGCACAGATACGCAGTATTTT
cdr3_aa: CASRPRQGSSTDTQYF

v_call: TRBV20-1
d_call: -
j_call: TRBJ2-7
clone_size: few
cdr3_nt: TGCAGTGCCTCCAGTATAGGGAGAGTCTTCGAGCAGTACTTC
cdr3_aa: CSASSIGRVFEQYF

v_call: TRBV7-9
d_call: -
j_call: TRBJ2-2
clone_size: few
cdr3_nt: TGTGCCAGCAGCTTAACGAGGGTCCCCGGGGAGCTGTTTTTT
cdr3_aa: CASSLTRVPGELFF

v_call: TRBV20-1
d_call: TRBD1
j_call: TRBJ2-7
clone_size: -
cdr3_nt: TGCAGTGCGCGACAGGGTTCCCTCTCCTACGAGCAGTACTTC
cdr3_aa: CSARQGSLSYEQYF

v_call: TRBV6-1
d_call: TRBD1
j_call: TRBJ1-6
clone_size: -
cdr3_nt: TGTGCCAGCAGTGCCCCAGGGGGTTCCTCCTATAATTCACCCCTCCACTTT
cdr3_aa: CASSAPGGSSYNSPLHF

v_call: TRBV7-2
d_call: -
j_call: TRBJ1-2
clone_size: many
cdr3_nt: TGTGCCAGCAGCTTAGACAGGGCCGGCTATGGCTACACCTTC
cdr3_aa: CASSLDRAGYGYTF

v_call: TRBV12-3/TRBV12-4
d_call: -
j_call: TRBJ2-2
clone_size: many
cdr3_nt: TGTGCCAGCAGTTTAATCAGCGGGGAGCTGTTTTTT
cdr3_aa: CASSLISGELFF

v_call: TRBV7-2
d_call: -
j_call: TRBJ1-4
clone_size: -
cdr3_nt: TGTGCCAGCAGCTCGGGAGGGGTTCTCGAAAAACTGTTTTTT
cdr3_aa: CASSSGGVLEKLFF

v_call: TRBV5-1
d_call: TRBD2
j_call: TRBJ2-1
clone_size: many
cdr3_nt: TGCGCCAGCAGCTTAGGGACTAGGGACAATGAGCAGTTCTTC
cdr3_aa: CASSLGTRDNEQFF

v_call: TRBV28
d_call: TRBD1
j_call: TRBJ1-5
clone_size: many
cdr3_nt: TGTGCCAGCAGCACCAGGACAGGGTCTATAAATCAGCCCCAGCATTTT
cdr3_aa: CASSTRTGSINQPQHF

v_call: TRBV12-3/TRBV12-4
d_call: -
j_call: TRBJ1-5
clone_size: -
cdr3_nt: TGTGCCAGCAGTACAGGTCCGTTCAATCAGCCCCAGCATTTT
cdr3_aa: CASSTGPFNQPQHF

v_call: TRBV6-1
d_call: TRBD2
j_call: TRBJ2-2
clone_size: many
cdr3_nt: TGTGCCAGCAGCCCTTTCCCGGGACTAGCGACGTACGGGGAGCTGTTTTTT
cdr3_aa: CASSPFPGLATYGELFF

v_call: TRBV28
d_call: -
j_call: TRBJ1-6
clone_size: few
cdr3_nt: TGTGCCAGCAGCCGGACAGAATTAGCTTATAATTCACCCCTCCACTTT
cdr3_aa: CASSRTELAYNSPLHF

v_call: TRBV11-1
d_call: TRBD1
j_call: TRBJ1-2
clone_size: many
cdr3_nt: TGTGCCAGCAGTAGTGACAGGGCATTTGATGGCTACACCTTC
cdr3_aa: CASSSDRAFDGYTF